A selection of T cell receptor beta chains follows, all from one sample in a study of T cells in tumors and immune-related adverse events. Sequencing used immunoSEQ multiplex PCR; TCRdb keeps in-frame clones, though not all of them. The data hold around 8,100 clones, with 85% to 95% observed a single time. The sequencing here drew on lymph node tissue, taken from a patient treated with anti-PD-1 therapy. The receptor source for this set is a female donor with metastatic renal cell carcinoma. Each CDR3 is given with its conserved first and last residue.

v_call,cdr3_aa
TRBV11-2,CASSNRGLAGGGTDTQYF
TRBV7-9,CASSTRGGGTDTQYF
TRBV7-9,CASSLQGVDYGYTF
TRBV27,CASSRGQGGETQYF
TRBV27,CASSFRGQGYGYTF
TRBV11-2,CASSPQQGEGETQYF
TRBV21-1,CASSSRTEAFF
TRBV7-6,CASSSGRLNSPLHF
TRBV18,CASSLQGGGEKLFF
TRBV10-3,CAISEFTEAFF
TRBV18,CASSVRTSGEAYNEQFF
TRBV21-1,CASPAQTGGSYGYTF
TRBV7-6,CASSLAGGHNEKLFF
TRBV27,CASMTARSGNTIYF
TRBV27,CASSLSKTGAEDGYTF
TRBV18,CASSPGTGGYEQYF
TRBV28,CASSFVSSTGEVNTEAFF
TRBV11-2,CASSLVGGSTTDTQYF